This is a list of T cell receptor beta chains from one sample in a study of T-cell reconstitution after alpha-beta-depleted transplantation in children. A single record per CDR3 protein comes from TCRdb applying MiXCR to the PCR reads. Of 190,000 or so distinct CDR3 sequences listed, about 6.8% were seen once; the top ten hold around 3%. Sequenced here: PBMCs from the stem cell graft donor, sampled from the stem cell graft. These receptors originate from a human donor who donated a stem cell graft to a child with Wiskott-Aldrich syndrome. CDR3s include the opening cysteine and the closing phenylalanine or tryptophan. The order of the fields is clone size, V gene, D gene, J gene, CDR3 DNA, CDR3 protein. A D gene is named only where the DNA matches it firmly. Rows may omit the clone size; those that give it use once, few, many or a size class.

many	TRBV27	TRBD1	TRBJ1-1	TGTGCCAGCACCAGCACAGGGGGCTCAGGCACTGAAGCTTTCTTT	CASTSTGGSGTEAFF
many	TRBV29-1	.	TRBJ1-1	TGCAGCGTTGAAGAAGACAGGTCCCGGCGGGGCACTGAAGCTTTCTTT	CSVEEDRSRRGTEAFF
many	TRBV24-1	.	TRBJ2-2	TGTGCCACCAGTGATACCGGGACGGCCCTCCGGGAGCTGTTTTTT	CATSDTGTALRELFF
many	TRBV29-1	TRBD1	TRBJ2-3	TGCAGCGTTCGACAGGGGCCAGGGGATACGCAGTATTTT	CSVRQGPGDTQYF
many	TRBV20-1	.	TRBJ1-1	TGCAGTGCTTTACCACGGGACGGTGAAGCTTTCTTT	CSALPRDGEAFF
few	TRBV6-2/TRBV6-3	TRBD1	TRBJ1-2	TGTGCCAGCAGTTACAGGGGGACAGGGCGCGCCTATGGCTACACCTTC	CASSYRGTGRAYGYTF
many	TRBV6-5	.	TRBJ2-7	TGTGCCAGCAGTCCCTGGGGGGCCGAGCAGTACTTC	CASSPWGAEQYF
many	TRBV12-3/TRBV12-4	.	TRBJ2-1	TGTGCCAGCAGTTCACAAGGGCCCTCCTACAATGAGCAGTTCTTC	CASSSQGPSYNEQFF
few	TRBV5-1	TRBD1	TRBJ1-6	TGCGCCAGCAGCAAGAGACAGGGGAATTCACCCCTCCACTTT	CASSKRQGNSPLHF
many	TRBV5-1	.	TRBJ2-1	TGCGCCAGCAGCTTGAGGGGGACGACGGATGAGCAGTTCTTC	CASSLRGTTDEQFF
few	TRBV6-5	.	TRBJ2-5	TGTGCCAGCACCGACACTTTCAGGCGGGTGCAAGAGACCCAGTACTTC	CASTDTFRRVQETQYF
few	TRBV6-1	TRBD2	TRBJ2-3	TGTGCCAGCAGAATGGGGCTAGCGGGAGATCTTGGAGATACGCAGTATTTT	CASRMGLAGDLGDTQYF
many	TRBV24-1	TRBD1	TRBJ1-2	TGTGCCACCAGTGATTTAAGGGGGCATGGCTACACCTTC	CATSDLRGHGYTF
few	TRBV7-2	.	TRBJ1-1	TGTGCCAGCAGCCGCTCCGGGACCCCGTGGGCTTTCTTT	CASSRSGTPWAFF
many	TRBV20-1	.	TRBJ1-2	TGCAGTGCTAGCTGGACCGGGTCTGGCTACACCTTC	CSASWTGSGYTF
.	TRBV24-1	TRBD1	TRBJ2-7	TGTGCCACCAGTGCCGCTGACAGGGCCCAGTACGAGCAGTACTTC	CATSAADRAQYEQYF
many	TRBV5-6	TRBD1	TRBJ2-4	TGTGCCAGCAGCTTAGGACAGGGGGCACCCGTCAAAAACATTCAGTACTTC	CASSLGQGAPVKNIQYF
many	TRBV5-6	.	TRBJ1-5	TGTGCCAGCAGCTTGGCCCCCAATCAGCCCCAGCATTTT	CASSLAPNQPQHF
many	TRBV20-1	.	TRBJ1-1	TGCAGTGCCCGTACAAGGAACACTGAAGCTTTCTTT	CSARTRNTEAFF
few	TRBV24-1	.	TRBJ1-1	TGTGCCACCAGTGATCCTAGGCGGGCGGGGACTGAAGCTTTCTTT	CATSDPRRAGTEAFF
.	TRBV25-1	.	TRBJ2-1	TGTGCCAGCAGTGACCCCTCCCTCCGGGCGGGATCCTACAATGAGCAGTTCTTC	CASSDPSLRAGSYNEQFF
many	TRBV29-1	.	TRBJ2-1	TGCAGCGTTGAGGACCCCGACAGGATGTCCTACAATGAGCAGTTCTTC	CSVEDPDRMSYNEQFF
few	TRBV18	.	TRBJ2-2	TGTGCCAGCTCACCACTTCAGGCGGCCGGGGAGCTGTTTTTT	CASSPLQAAGELFF
many	TRBV7-8	.	TRBJ2-2	TGTGCCAGCAGCTTAATGCAGGGAACCGGGGAGCTGTTTTTT	CASSLMQGTGELFF
many	TRBV5-1	.	TRBJ1-1	TGCGCCAGCACAAACAACCAGGACACTGAAGCTTTCTTT	CASTNNQDTEAFF
many	TRBV15	TRBD1	TRBJ2-7	TGTGCCACCAGCAGAGAAGATGGGACAGGGAGCTACGAGCAGTACTTC	CATSREDGTGSYEQYF
.	TRBV18	TRBD2	TRBJ2-1	TGTGCCAGCTCACCATCCAGCGGGGGAGCCTACAATGAGCAGTTCTTC	CASSPSSGGAYNEQFF
.	TRBV30	.	TRBJ2-7	TGTGCCTGGAATTTGGGGCGCTGGCCCTACGAGCAGTACTTC	CAWNLGRWPYEQYF
.	TRBV6-4	TRBD2	TRBJ2-1	TGTGCCTTCTGTTTAGCTATCCGACTAGCGGGAAAACACGATGAGCAGTTCTTC	CAFCLAIRLAGKHDEQFF
many	TRBV11-2	TRBD2	TRBJ2-1	TGTGCCAGCAGCTTAGATTTCGCCAGCGGGGTCTCCTACAATGAGCAGTTCTTC	CASSLDFASGVSYNEQFF
many	TRBV7-2	.	TRBJ2-1	TGTGCCAGCAGCGAAGGGGGGGTACAAAGCTACAATGAGCAGTTCTTC	CASSEGGVQSYNEQFF